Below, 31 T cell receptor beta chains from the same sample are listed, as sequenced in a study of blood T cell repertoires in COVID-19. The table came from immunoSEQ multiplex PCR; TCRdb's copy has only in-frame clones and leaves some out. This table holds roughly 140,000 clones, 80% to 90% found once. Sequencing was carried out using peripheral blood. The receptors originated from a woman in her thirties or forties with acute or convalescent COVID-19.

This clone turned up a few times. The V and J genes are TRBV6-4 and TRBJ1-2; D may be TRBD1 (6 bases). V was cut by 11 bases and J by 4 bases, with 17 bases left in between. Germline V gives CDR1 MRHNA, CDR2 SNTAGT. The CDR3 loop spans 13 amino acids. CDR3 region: CAAKTGTLYGYTF. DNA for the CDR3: TGTGCCGCCAAGACCGGGACACTCTATGGCTACACCTTC.

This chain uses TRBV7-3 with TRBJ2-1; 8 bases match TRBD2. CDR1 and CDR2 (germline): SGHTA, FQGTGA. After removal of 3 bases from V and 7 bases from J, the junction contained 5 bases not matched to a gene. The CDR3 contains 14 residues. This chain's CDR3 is CASSFRGGTNEQFF. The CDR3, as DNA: TGTGCCAGCAGCTTCCGCGGGGGGACGAATGAGCAGTTCTTC.

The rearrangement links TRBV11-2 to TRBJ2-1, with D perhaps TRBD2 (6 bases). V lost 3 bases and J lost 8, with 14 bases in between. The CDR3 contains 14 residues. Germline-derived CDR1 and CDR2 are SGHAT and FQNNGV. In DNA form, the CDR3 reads TGTGCCAGCAGCTTGGGGGGTCGGGTGGATGAGCAGTTCTTC. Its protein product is CASSLGGRVDEQFF.

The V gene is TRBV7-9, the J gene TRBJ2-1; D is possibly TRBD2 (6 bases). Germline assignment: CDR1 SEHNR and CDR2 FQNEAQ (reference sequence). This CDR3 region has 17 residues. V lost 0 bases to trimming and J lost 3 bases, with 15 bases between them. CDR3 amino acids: CASSLALRGALYNEQFF. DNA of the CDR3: TGTGCCAGCAGCTTAGCGCTCCGCGGGGCCCTCTACAATGAGCAGTTCTTC.

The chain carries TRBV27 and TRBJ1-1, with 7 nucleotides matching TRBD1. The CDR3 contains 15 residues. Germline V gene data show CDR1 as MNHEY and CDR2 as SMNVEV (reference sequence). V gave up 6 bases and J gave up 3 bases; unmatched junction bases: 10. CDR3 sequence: CASRPRQGFDTEAFF. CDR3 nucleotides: TGTGCCAGCAGACCTCGACAGGGTTTTGACACTGAAGCTTTCTTT.

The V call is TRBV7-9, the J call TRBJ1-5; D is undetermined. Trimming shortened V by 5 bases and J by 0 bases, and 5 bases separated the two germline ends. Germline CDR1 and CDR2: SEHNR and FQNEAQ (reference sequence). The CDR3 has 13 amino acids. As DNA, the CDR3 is TGTGCCAGCAGCCTAAATAGCAATCAGCCCCAGCATTTT. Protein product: CASSLNSNQPQHF. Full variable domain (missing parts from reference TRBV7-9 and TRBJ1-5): DTGVSQNPRHKITKRGQNVTFRCDPISEHNRLYWYRQTLGQGPEFLTYFQNEAQLEKSRLLSDRFSAERPKGSFSTLEIQRTEQGDSAMYLCASSLNSNQPQHFGDGTRLSIL.

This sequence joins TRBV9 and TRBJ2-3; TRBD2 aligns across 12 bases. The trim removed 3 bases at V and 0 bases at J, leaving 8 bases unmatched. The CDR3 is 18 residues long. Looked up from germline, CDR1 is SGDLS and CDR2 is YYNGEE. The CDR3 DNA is TGTGCCAGCAGCGCGACTAGCGGGGGAGTAAGAAGCACAGATACGCAGTATTTT. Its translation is CASSATSGGVRSTDTQYF.

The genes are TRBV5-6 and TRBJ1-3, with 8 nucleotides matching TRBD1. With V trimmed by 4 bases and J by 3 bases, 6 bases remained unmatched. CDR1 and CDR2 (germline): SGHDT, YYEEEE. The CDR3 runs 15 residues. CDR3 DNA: TGTGCCAGCAGCCCCGACAGGGGAGGTGGAAACACCATATATTTT. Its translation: CASSPDRGGGNTIYF.

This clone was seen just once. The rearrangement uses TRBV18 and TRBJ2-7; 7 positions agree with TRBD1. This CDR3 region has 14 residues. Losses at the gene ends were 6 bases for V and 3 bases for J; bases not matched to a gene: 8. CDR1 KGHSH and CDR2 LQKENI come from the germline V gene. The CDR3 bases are TGTGCCAGCTCCCTTGGACAGGAAGTCTACGAGCAGTACTTC. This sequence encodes CASSLGQEVYEQYF.

CDR3 loop: CASSLSETNEKLFF. The CDR3 nucleotides are TGTGCCAGCAGTTTGTCAGAAACTAATGAAAAACTGTTTTTT. The V and J genes are TRBV6-5 and TRBJ1-4, with D hard to call. Germline values: CDR1 MNHEY, CDR2 SVGAGI. Trimming stripped 4 bases from V and 1 base from J, with 7 bases between. There are 14 residues in the CDR3.

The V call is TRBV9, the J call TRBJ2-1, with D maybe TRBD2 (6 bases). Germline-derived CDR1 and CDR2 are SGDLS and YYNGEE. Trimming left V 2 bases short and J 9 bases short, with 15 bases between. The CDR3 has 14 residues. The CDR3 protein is CASSVAPAEGEQFF. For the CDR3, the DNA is TGTGCCAGCAGCGTCGCTCCGGCGGAGGGTGAGCAGTTCTTC.

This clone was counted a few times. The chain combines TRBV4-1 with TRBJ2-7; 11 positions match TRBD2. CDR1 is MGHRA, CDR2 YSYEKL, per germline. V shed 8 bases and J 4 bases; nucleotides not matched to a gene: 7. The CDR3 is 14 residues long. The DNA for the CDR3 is TGCGCCAGCGCGGCAACTAGCGGGAGTTACGAGCAGTACTTC. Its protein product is CASAATSGSYEQYF.

The CDR3 loop reads CASRTGASTDTQYF. CDR3 DNA: TGCGCCAGCAGGACAGGGGCTAGCACAGATACGCAGTATTTT. The chain employs TRBV5-1 and TRBJ2-3; 8 bases line up with TRBD1. Per the germline V gene, CDR1 is SGHRS and CDR2 is YFSETQ. This CDR3 region has 14 residues. V lost 5 bases and J lost 0; bases outside the gene matches: 2.

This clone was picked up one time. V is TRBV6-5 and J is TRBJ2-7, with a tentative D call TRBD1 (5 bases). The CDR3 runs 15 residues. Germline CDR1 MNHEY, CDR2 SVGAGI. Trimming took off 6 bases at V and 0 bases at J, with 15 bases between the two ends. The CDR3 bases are TGTGCCAGCAGCCTGGACAATCCGAGCTCCTACGAGCAGTACTTC. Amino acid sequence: CASSLDNPSSYEQYF.

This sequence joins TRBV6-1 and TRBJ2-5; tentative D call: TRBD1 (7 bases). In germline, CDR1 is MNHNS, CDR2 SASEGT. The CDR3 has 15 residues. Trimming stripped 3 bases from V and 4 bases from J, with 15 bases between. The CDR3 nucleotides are TGTGCCAGCAGTGATGGCGGGACAGCCGGAGAGACCCAGTACTTC. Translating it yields CASSDGGTAGETQYF.

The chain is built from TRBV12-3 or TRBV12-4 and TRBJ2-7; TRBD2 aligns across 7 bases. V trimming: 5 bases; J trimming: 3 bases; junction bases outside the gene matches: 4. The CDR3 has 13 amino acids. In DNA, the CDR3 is TGTGCCAGCAGTGTGGGGGACTACTACGAGCAGTACTTC. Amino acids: CASSVGDYYEQYF.

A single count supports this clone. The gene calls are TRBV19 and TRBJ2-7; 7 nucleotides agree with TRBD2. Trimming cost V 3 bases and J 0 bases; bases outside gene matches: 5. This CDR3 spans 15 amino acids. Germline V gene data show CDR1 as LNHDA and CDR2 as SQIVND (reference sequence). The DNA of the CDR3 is TGTGCCAGTAGTATTGGTCTAGCGGTCTCCTACGAGCAGTACTTC. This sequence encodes CASSIGLAVSYEQYF.

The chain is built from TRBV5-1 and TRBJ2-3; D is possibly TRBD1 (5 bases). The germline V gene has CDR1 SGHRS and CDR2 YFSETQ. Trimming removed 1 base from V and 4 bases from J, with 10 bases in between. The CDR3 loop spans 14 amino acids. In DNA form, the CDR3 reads TGCGCCAGCAGCTTGCAGACAGTTCCAGATACGCAGTATTTT. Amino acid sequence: CASSLQTVPDTQYF.

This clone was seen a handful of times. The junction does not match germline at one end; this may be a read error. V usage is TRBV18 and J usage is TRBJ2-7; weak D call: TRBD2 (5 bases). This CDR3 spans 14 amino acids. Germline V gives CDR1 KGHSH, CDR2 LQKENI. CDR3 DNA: TGTGCCAGCTCACCTTCGGCAGCCTTCCTTCCGGAGGACTTC. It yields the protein CASSPSAAFLPEDF.

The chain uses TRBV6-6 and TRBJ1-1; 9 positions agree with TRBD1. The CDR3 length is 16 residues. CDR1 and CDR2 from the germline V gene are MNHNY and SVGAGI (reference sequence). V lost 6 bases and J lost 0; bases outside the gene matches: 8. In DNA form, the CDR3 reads TGTGCCAGCAGCCATCCGGGACAGGGATTGAACACTGAAGCTTTCTTT. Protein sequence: CASSHPGQGLNTEAFF.

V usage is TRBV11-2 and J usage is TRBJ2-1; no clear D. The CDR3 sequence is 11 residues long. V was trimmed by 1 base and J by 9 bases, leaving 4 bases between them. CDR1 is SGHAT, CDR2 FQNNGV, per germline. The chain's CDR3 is CASSLGLEQFF. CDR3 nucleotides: TGTGCCAGCAGCTTAGGGCTTGAGCAGTTCTTC.

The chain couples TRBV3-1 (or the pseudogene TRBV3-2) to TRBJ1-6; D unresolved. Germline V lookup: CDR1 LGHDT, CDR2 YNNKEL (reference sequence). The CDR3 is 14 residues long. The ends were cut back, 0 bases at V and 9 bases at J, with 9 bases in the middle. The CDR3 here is CASSQDSGISPLHF. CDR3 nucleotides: TGTGCCAGCAGCCAAGACTCTGGCATTTCACCCCTCCACTTT.

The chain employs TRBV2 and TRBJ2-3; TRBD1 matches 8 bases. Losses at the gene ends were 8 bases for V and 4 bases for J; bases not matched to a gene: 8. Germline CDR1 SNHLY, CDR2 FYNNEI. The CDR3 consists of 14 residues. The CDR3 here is CASPGQDLSDTQYF. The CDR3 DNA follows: TGTGCCAGCCCGGGACAGGACCTTTCAGATACGCAGTATTTT.

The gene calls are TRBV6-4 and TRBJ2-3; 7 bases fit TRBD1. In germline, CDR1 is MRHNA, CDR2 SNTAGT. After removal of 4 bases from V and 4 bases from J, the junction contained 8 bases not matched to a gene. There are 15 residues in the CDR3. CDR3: CASSVGRGSADTQYF. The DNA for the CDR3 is TGTGCCAGCAGTGTAGGCAGGGGGAGTGCAGATACGCAGTATTTT.

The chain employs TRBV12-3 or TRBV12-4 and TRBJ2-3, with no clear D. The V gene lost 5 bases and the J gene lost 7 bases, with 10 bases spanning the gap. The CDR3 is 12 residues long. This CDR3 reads CASSPTLYTQYF. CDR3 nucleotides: TGTGCCAGCAGTCCGACTTTGTATACGCAGTATTTT.

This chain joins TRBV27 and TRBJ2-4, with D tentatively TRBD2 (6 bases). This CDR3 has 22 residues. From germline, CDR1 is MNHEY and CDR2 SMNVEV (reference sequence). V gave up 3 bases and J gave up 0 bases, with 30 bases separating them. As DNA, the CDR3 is TGTGCCAGCAGTTTTCGCCCCTCGGGAGATCTCTTCGACAGTTTAGCCAAAAACATTCAGTACTTC. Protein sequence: CASSFRPSGDLFDSLAKNIQYF.

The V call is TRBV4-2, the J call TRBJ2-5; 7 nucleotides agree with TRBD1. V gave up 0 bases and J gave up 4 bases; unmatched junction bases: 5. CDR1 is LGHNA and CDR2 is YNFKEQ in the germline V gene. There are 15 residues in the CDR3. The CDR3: CASSQDRGSAETQYF. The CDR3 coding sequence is TGTGCCAGCAGCCAAGACAGGGGGTCTGCAGAGACCCAGTACTTC.

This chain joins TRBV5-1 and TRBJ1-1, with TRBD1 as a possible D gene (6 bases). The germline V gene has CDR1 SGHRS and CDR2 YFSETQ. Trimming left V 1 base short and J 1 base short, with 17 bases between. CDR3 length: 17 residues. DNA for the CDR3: TGCGCCAGCAGCTTGCCCCCGACAGGTGGGTCGAACACTGAAGCTTTCTTT. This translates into CASSLPPTGGSNTEAFF.

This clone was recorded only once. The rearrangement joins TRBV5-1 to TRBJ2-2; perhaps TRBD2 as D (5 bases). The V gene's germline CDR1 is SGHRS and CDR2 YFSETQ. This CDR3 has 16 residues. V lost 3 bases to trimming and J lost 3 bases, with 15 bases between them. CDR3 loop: CASSSTGVLDTGELFF. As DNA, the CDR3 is TGCGCCAGCAGCTCCACCGGGGTCCTGGACACCGGGGAGCTGTTTTTT.

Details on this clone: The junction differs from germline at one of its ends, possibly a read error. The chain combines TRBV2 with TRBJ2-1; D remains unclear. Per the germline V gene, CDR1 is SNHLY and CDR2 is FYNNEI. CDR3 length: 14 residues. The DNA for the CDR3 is TGTGCCAGCAGGGAAGGTCAGACCTACAATGAGCAGTTCTTC. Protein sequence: CASREGQTYNEQFF.

The CDR3 nucleotides are TGTGCCAGCAGCCCAAGAGCGGGGGGGCCCACAGATACGCAGTATTTT. This codes for CASSPRAGGPTDTQYF. This chain uses TRBV7-2 with TRBJ2-3; 10 nucleotides line up with TRBD2. The CDR3 length is 16 residues. J was trimmed by 2 bases and V by 5 bases; bases with no gene match: 7. Germline V gene data show CDR1 as SGHTA and CDR2 as FQGNSA.